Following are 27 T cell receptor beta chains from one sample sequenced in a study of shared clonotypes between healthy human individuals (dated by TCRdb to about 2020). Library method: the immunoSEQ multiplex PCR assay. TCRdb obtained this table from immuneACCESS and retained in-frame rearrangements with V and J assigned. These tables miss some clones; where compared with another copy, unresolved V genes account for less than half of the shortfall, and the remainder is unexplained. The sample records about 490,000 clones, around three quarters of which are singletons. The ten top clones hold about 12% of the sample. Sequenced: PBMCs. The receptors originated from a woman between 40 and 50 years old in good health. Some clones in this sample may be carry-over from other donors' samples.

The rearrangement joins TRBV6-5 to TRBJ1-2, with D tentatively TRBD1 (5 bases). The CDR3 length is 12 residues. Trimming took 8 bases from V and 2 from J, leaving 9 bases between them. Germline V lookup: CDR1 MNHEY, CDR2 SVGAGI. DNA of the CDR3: TGTGCCAGCCAGGGCGTCAACTATGGCTACACCTTC. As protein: CASQGVNYGYTF.

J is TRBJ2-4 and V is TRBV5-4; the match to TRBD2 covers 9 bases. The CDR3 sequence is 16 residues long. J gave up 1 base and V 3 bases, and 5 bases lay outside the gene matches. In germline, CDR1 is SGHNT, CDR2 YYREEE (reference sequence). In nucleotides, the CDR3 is TGTGCCAGCAGCTCGGGCGGGGGGGCGGCCAAAAACATTCAGTACTTC. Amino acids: CASSSGGGAAKNIQYF. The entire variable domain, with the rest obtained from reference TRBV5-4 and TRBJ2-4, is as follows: ETGVTQSPTHLIKTRGQQVTLRCSSQSGHNTVSWYQQALGQGPQFIFQYYREEENGRGNFPPRFSGLQFPNYSSELNVNALELDDSALYLCASSSGGGAAKNIQYFGAGTRLSVL.

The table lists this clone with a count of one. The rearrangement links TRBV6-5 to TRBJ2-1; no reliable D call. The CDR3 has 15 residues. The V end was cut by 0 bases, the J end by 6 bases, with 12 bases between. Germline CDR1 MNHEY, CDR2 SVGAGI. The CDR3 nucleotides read TGTGCCAGCAGTTACTCGAGGTATAGGGCCAATGAGCAGTTCTTC. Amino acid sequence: CASSYSRYRANEQFF.

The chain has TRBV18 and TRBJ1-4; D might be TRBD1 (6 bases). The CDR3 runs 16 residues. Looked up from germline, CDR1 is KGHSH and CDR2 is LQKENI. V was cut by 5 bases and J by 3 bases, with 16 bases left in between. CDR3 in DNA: TGTGCCAGCTCATCCAACAGGGCTCTGGCTAATGAAAAACTGTTTTTT. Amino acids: CASSSNRALANEKLFF.

This CDR3 is CASSDSSNEQFF. CDR3 nucleotide sequence: TGCGCCAGCAGTGACAGCTCTAATGAGCAGTTCTTC. The chain is built from TRBV10-2 and TRBJ2-1; no reliable D call. The V gene lost 3 bases and the J gene lost 7 bases, with 7 bases spanning the gap. CDR1 and CDR2 (germline): WSHSY, SAAADI. The CDR3 is 12 amino acids.

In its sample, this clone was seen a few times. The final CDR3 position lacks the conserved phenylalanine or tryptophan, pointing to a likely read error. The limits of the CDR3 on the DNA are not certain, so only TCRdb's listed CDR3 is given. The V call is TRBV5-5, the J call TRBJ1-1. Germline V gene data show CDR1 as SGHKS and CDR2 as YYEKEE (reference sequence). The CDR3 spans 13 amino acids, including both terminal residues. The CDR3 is CASSLDSLLPAFI.

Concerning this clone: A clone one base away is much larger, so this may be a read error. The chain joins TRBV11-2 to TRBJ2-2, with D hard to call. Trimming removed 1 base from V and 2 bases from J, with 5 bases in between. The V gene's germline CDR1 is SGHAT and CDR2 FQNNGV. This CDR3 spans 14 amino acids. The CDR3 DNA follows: TGTGCCAGCAGCTTAGGGATTAACACCGGGGAGCTGTTTTTT. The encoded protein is CASSLGINTGELFF.

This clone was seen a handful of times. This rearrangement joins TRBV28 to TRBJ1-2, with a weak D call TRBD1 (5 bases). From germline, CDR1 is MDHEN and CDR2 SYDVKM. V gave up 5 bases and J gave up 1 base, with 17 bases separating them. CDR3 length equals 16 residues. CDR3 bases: TGTGCCAGCAGTCCCGGGACTATAAGAAATAACTATGGCTACACCTTC. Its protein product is CASSPGTIRNNYGYTF.

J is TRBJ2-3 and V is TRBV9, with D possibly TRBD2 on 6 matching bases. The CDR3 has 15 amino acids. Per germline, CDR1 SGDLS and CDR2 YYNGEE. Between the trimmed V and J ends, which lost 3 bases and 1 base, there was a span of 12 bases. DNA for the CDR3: TGTGCCAGCAGCGCCCTCGGGACTGGCACAGATACGCAGTATTTT. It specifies CASSALGTGTDTQYF.

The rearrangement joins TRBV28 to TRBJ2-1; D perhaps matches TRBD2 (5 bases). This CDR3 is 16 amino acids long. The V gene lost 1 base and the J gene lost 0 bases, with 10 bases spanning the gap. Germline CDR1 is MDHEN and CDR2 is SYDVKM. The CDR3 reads CASSLFGESSYNEQFF. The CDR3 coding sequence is TGTGCCAGCAGTTTATTCGGGGAAAGCTCCTACAATGAGCAGTTCTTC.

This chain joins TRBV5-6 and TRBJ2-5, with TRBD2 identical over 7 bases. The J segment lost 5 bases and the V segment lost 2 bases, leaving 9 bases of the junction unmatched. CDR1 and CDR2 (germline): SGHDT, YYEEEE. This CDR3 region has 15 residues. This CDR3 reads CASSFLGGGEETQYF. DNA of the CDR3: TGTGCCAGCAGCTTTCTTGGTGGGGGGGAGGAGACCCAGTACTTC.

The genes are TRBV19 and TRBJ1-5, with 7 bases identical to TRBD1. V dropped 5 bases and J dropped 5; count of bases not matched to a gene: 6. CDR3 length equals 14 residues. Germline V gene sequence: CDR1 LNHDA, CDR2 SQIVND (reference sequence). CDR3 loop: CASSPDRIDQPQHF. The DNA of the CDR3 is TGTGCCAGTAGTCCGGACAGGATAGATCAGCCCCAGCATTTT.

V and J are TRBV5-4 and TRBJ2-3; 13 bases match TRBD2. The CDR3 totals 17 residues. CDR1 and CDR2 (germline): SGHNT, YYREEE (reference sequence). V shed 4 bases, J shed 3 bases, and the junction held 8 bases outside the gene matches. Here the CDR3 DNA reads TGTGCCAGCAGCAACGGACTAGCGGGAGTAGGGACAGATACGCAGTATTTT. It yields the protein CASSNGLAGVGTDTQYF. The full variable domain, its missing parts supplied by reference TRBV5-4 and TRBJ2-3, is ETGVTQSPTHLIKTRGQQVTLRCSSQSGHNTVSWYQQALGQGPQFIFQYYREEENGRGNFPPRFSGLQFPNYSSELNVNALELDDSALYLCASSNGLAGVGTDTQYFGPGTRLTVL.

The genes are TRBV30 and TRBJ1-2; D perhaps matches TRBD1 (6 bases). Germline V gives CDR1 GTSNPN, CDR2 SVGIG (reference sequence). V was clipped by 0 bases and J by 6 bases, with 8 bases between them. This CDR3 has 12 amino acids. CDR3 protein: CAWSVGGHGYTF. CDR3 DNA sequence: TGTGCCTGGAGTGTAGGGGGACATGGCTACACCTTC.

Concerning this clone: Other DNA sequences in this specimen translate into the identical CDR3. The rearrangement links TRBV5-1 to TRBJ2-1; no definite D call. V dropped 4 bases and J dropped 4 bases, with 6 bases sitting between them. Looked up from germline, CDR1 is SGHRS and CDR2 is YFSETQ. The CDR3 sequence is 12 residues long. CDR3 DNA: TGCGCCAGCAGCCTGGAGTACAATGAGCAGTTCTTC. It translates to CASSLEYNEQFF. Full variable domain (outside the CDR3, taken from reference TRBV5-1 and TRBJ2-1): KAGVTQTPRYLIKTRGQQVTLSCSPISGHRSVSWYQQTPGQGLQFLFEYFSETQRNKGNFPGRFSGRQFSNSRSEMNVSTLELGDSALYLCASSLEYNEQFFGPGTRLTVL.

The CDR3 protein is CASSLVQRAGETQYF. CDR3 coding DNA: TGTGCCAGCAGTTTGGTCCAGCGAGCCGGAGAGACCCAGTACTTC. The chain joins TRBV28 to TRBJ2-5; D gene unclear. There are 15 residues in the CDR3. The V end lost 3 bases, the J end lost 4 bases, and 15 bases lay between the germline ends. CDR1 is MDHEN, CDR2 SYDVKM, per germline. Complete variable domain (other parts from reference TRBV28 and TRBJ2-5): DVKVTQSSRYLVKRTGEKVFLECVQDMDHENMFWYRQDPGLGLRLIYFSYDVKMKEKGDIPEGYSVSREKKERFSLILESASTNQTSMYLCASSLVQRAGETQYFGPGTRLLVL.

The CDR3 bases are TGTGCCAGCAGCCTGGAGGGACTCAGTGAGCAGTTCTTC. It is translated as CASSLEGLSEQFF. The rearrangement links TRBV11-3 to TRBJ2-1, with a weak D call TRBD2 (6 bases). The ends were cut back, 5 bases at V and 9 bases at J, with 14 bases in the middle. CDR1 is SGHNT and CDR2 is YENEEA in the germline V gene. The CDR3 contains 13 residues. The variable domain in full, with the rest retrieved from reference TRBV11-3 and TRBJ2-1, is EAGVVQSPRYKIIEKKQPVAFWCNPISGHNTLYWYLQNLGQGPELLIRYENEEAVDDSQLPKDRFSAERLKGVDSTLKIQPAELGDSAVYLCASSLEGLSEQFFGPGTRLTVL.

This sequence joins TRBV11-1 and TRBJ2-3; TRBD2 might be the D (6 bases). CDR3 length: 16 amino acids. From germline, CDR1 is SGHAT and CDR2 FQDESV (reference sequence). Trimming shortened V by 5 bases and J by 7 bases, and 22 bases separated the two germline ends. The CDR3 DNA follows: TGTGCCAGCAGCCTGGGGAGATTATTGCGGGAAAATACGCAGTATTTT. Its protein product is CASSLGRLLRENTQYF.

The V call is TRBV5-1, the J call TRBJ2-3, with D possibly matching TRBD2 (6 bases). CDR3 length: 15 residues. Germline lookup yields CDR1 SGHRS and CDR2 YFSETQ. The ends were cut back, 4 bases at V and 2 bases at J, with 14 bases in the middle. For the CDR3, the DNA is TGCGCCAGCAGCCCCTTGGGACTGCCCACAGATACGCAGTATTTT. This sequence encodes CASSPLGLPTDTQYF.

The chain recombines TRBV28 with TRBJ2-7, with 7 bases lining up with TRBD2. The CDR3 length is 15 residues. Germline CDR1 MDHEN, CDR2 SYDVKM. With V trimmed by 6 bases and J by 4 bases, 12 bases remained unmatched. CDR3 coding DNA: TGTGCCAGCAGCTACCCGGGAGGAGGACCTTACGAGCAGTACTTC. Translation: CASSYPGGGPYEQYF.

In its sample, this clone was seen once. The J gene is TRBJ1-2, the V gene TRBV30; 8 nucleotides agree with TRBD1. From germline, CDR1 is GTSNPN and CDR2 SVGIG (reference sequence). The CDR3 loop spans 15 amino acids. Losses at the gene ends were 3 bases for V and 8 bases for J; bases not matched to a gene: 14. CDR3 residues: CAWRKTGQGPWGYTF. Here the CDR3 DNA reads TGTGCCTGGAGAAAAACCGGACAGGGCCCGTGGGGCTACACCTTC. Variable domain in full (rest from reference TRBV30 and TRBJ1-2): SQTIHQWPATLVQPVGSPLSLECTVEGTSNPNLYWYRQAAGRGLQLLFYSVGIGQISSEVPQNLSASRPQDRQFILSSKKLLLSDSGFYLCAWRKTGQGPWGYTFGSGTRLTVV.

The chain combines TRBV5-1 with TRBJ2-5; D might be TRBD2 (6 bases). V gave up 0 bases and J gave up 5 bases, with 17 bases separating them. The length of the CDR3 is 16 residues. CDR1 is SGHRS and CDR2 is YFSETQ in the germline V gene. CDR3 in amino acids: CASSLAPSGRQETQYF. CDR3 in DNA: TGCGCCAGCAGCTTGGCCCCCTCAGGGAGGCAGGAGACCCAGTACTTC.

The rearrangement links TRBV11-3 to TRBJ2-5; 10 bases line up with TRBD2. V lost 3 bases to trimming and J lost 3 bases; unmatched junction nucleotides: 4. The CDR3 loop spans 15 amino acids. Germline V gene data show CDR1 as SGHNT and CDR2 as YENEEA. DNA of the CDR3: TGTGCCAGCAGCTTTAGCGGGAGGAGGGAAGAGACCCAGTACTTC. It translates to CASSFSGRREETQYF.

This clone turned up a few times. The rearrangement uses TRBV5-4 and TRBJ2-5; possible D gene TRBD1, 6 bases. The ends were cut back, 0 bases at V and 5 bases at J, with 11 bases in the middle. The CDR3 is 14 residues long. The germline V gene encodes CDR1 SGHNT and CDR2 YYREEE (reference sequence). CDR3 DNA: TGTGCCAGCAGCTTGGATGGGGGCTGGGAGACCCAGTACTTC. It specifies CASSLDGGWETQYF.

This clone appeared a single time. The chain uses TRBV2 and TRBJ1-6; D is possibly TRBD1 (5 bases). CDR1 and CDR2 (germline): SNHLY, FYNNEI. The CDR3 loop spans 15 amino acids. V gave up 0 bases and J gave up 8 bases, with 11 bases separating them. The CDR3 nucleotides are TGTGCCAGCAGTGAAGCGCAGCCGACAGATTCACCCCTCCACTTT. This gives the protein CASSEAQPTDSPLHF.

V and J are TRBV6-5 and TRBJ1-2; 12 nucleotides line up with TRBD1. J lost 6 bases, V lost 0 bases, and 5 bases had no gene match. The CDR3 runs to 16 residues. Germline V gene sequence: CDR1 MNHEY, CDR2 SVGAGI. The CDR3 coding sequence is TGTGCCAGCAGTTACTCGCCGGGACAGGGGGCAAATGGCTACACCTTC. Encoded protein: CASSYSPGQGANGYTF.

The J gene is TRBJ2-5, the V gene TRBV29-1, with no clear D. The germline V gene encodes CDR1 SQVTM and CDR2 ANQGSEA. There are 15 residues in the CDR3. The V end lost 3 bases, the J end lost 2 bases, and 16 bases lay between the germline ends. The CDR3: CSVDDEVPIQETQYF. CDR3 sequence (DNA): TGCAGCGTTGACGATGAAGTTCCGATACAAGAGACCCAGTACTTC.